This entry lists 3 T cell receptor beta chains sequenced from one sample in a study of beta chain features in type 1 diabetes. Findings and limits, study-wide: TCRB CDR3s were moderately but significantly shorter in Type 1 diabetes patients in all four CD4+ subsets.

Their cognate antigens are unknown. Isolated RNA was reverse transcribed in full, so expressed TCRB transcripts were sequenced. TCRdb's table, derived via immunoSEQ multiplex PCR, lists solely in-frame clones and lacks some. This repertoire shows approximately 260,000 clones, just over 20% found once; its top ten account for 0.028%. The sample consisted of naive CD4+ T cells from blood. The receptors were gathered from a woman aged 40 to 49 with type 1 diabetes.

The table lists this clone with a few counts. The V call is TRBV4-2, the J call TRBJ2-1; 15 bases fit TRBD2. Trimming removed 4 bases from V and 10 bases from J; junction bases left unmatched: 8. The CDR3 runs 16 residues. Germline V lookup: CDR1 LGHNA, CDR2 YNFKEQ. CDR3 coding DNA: TGTGCCAGCAGCCCTCAAGAGGGACTAGCGGGAGGCGAGCAGTTCTTC. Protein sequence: CASSPQEGLAGGEQFF.

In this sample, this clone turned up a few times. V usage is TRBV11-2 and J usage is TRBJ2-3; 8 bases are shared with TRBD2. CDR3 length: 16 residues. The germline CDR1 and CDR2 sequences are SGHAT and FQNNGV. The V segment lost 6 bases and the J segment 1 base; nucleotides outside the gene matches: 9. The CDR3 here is CASSPTTSAGTDTQYF. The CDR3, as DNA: TGTGCCAGCAGTCCTACGACTAGCGCGGGCACAGATACGCAGTATTTT. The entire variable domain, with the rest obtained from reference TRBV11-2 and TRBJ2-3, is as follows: EAGVAQSPRYKIIEKRQSVAFWCNPISGHATLYWYQQILGQGPKLLIQFQNNGVVDDSQLPKDRFSAERLKGVDSTLKIQPAKLEDSAVYLCASSPTTSAGTDTQYFGPGTRLTVL.

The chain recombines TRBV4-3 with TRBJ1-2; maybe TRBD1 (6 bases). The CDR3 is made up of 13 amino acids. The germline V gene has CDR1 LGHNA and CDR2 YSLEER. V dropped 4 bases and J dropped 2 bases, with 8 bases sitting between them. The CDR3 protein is CASSLDRNYGYTF. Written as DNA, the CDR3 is TGCGCCAGCAGCCTGGACAGAAACTATGGCTACACCTTC.